This T cell receptor beta chain is from a study of shared clonotypes between healthy human individuals. Germline values: CDR1 SGHDN, CDR2 FVKESK. After removal of 0 bases from V and 2 bases from J, the junction contained 4 bases not matched to a gene. This CDR3 contains 17 residues. This table comes from immunoSEQ multiplex PCR, and its TCRdb copy is limited to in-frame clones, with some not included. The sample lists 2,100,000 or so clones, approximately 94% occurring once. The sample taken for sequencing was naive CD4+ T cells sorted from blood. Regarding subset: CD45RA+ positively selected. The source of this sequence is a man aged 18 to 29 in good health. J is TRBJ2-6 and V is TRBV14; 7 nucleotides line up with TRBD1. The CDR3 loop is CASSQDGTGAGANVLTF. The CDR3 coding sequence is TGTGCCAGCAGCCAAGATGGAACAGGGGCTGGGGCCAACGTCCTGACTTTC.